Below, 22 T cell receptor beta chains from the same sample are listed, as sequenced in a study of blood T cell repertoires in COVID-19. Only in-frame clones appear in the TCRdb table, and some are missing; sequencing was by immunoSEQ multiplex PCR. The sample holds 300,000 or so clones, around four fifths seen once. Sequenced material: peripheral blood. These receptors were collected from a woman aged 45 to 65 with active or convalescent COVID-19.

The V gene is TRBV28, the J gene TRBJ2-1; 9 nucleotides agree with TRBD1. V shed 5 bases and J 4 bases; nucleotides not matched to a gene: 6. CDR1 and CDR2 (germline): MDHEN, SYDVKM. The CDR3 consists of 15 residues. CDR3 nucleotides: TGTGCCAGCAGTGCCTACAGGGGGCGTTACAATGAGCAGTTCTTC. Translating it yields CASSAYRGRYNEQFF.

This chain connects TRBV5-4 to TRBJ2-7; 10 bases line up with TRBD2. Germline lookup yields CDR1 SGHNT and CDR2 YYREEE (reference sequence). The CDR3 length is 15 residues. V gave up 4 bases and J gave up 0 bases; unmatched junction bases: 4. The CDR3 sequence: CASSPGTSDSYEQYF. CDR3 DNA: TGTGCCAGCAGCCCCGGGACTAGCGACTCCTACGAGCAGTACTTC. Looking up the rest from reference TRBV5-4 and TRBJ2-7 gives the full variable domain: ETGVTQSPTHLIKTRGQQVTLRCSSQSGHNTVSWYQQALGQGPQFIFQYYREEENGRGNFPPRFSGLQFPNYSSELNVNALELDDSALYLCASSPGTSDSYEQYFGPGTRLTVT.

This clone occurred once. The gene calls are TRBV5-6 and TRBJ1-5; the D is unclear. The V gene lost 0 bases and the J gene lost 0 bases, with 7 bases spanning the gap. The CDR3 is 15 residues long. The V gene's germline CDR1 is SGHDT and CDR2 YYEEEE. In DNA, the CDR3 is TGTGCCAGCAGCTTGGACGGTTATAGCAATCAGCCCCAGCATTTT. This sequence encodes CASSLDGYSNQPQHF. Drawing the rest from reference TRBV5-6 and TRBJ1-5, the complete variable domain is DAGVTQSPTHLIKTRGQQVTLRCSPKSGHDTVSWYQQALGQGPQFIFQYYEEEERQRGNFPDRFSGHQFPNYSSELNVNALLLGDSALYLCASSLDGYSNQPQHFGDGTRLSIL.

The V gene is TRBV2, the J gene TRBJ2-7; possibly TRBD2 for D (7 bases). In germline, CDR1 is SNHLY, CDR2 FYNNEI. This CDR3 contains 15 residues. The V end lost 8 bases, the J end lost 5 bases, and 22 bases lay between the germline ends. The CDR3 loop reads CASRTEGGRFNEQYF. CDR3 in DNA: TGTGCCAGCCGGACAGAGGGGGGGCGATTTAACGAGCAGTACTTC.

The CDR3 DNA reads as TGTGCCAGCAGCCAAATAACAGGAAATGAGCAGTTCTTC. Residues: CASSQITGNEQFF. The gene calls are TRBV14 and TRBJ2-1; tentatively, D is TRBD1 (5 bases). V was pared by 2 bases and J by 7 bases, with 9 bases between. The germline V gene encodes CDR1 SGHDN and CDR2 FVKESK. This CDR3 has 13 amino acids. The whole variable domain, filled in from reference TRBV14 and TRBJ2-1, reads EAGVTQFPSHSVIEKGQTVTLRCDPISGHDNLYWYRRVMGKEIKFLLHFVKESKQDESGMPNNRFLAERTGGTYSTLKVQPAELEDSGVYFCASSQITGNEQFFGPGTRLTVL.

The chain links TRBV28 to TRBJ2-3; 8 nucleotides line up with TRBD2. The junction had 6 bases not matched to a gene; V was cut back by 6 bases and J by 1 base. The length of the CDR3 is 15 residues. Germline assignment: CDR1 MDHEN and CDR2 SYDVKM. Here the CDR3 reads CASRAAGGGTDTQYF. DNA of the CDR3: TGTGCCAGCAGGGCCGCGGGGGGTGGCACAGATACGCAGTATTTT.

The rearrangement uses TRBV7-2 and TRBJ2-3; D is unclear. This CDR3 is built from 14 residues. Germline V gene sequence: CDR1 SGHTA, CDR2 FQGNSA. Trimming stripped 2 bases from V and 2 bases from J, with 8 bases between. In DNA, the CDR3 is TGTGCCAGCAGCTTACGTCCTTACACAGATACGCAGTATTTT. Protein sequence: CASSLRPYTDTQYF.

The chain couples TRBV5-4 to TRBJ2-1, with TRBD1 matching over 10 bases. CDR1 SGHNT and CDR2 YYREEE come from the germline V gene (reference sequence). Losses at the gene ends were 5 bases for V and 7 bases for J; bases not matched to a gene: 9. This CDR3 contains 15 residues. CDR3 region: CASSRRTGGLNEQFF. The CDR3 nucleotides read TGTGCCAGCAGTCGGAGGACAGGGGGATTAAATGAGCAGTTCTTC.

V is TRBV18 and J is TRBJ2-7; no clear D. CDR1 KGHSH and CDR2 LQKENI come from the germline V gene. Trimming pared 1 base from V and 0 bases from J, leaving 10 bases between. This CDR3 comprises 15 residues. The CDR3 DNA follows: TGTGCCAGCTCACCACAAGGCGGAAACTCCTACGAGCAGTACTTC. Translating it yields CASSPQGGNSYEQYF.

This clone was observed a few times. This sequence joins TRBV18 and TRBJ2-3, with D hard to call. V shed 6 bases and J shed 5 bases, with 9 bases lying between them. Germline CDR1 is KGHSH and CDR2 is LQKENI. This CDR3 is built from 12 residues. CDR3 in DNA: TGTGCCAGCTCCCCGGGTGAAGATACGCAGTATTTT. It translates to CASSPGEDTQYF.

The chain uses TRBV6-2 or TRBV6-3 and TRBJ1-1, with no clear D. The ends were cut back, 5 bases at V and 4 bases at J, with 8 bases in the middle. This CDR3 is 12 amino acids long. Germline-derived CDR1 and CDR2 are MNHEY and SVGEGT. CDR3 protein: CASSGLITEAFF. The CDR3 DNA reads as TGTGCCAGCAGTGGACTGATCACTGAAGCTTTCTTT.

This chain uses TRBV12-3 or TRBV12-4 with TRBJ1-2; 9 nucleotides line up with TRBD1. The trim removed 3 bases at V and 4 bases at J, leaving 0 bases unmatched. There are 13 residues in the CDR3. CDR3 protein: CASSLGQGYGYTF. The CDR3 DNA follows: TGTGCCAGCAGTTTGGGACAGGGCTATGGCTACACCTTC.

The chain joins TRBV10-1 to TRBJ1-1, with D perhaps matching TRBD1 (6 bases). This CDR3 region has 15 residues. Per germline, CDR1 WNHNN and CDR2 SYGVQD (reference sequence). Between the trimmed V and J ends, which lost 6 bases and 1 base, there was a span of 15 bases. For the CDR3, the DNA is TGCGCCAGCAGAGCCAAAACGACAGGGAACACTGAAGCTTTCTTT. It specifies CASRAKTTGNTEAFF.

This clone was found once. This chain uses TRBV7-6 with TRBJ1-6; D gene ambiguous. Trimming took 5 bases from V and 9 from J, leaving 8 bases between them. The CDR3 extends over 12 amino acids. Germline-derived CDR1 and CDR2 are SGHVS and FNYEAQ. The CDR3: CASSTRGSPLHF. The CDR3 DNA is TGTGCCAGCAGCACTCGCGGTTCACCCCTCCACTTT.

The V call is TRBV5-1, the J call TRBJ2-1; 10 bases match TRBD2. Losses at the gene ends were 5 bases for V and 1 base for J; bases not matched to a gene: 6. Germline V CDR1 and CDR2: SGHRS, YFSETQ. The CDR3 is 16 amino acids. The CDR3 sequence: CASRVAGGSSYNEQFF. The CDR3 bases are TGCGCCAGCAGAGTAGCGGGAGGTTCGTCCTACAATGAGCAGTTCTTC.

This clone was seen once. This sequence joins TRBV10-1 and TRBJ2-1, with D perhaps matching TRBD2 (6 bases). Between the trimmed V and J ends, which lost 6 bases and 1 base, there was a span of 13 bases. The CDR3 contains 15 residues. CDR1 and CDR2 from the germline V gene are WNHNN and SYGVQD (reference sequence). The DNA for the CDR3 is TGCGCCAGCAGGCAAATCCTAGCGTCCTACAATGAGCAGTTCTTC. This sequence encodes CASRQILASYNEQFF.

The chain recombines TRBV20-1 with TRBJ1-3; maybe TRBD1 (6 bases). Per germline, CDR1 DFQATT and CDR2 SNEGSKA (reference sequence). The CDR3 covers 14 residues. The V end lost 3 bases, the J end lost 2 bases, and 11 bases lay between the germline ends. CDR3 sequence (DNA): TGCAGTGCTAGTAAGGGGGGGACTGGAAACACCATATATTTT. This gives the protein CSASKGGTGNTIYF.

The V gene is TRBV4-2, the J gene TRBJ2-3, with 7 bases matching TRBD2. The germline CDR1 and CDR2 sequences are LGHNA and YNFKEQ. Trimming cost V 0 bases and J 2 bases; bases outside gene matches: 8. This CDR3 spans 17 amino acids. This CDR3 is CASSQDIQRGNTDTQYF. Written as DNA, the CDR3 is TGTGCCAGCAGCCAAGATATCCAGCGGGGAAACACAGATACGCAGTATTTT.

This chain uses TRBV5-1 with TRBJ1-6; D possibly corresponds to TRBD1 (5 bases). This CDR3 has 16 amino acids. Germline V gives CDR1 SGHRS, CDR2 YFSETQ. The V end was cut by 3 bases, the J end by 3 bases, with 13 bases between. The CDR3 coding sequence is TGCGCCAGCAGCTCTGCCGGGACTTACTATAATTCACCCCTCCACTTT. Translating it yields CASSSAGTYYNSPLHF. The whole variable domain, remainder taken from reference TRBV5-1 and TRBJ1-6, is KAGVTQTPRYLIKTRGQQVTLSCSPISGHRSVSWYQQTPGQGLQFLFEYFSETQRNKGNFPGRFSGRQFSNSRSEMNVSTLELGDSALYLCASSSAGTYYNSPLHFGNGTRLTVT.

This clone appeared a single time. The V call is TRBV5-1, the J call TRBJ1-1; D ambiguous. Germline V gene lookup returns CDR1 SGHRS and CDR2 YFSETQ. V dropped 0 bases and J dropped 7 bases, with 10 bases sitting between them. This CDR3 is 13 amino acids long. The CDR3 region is CASSLALGGEAFF. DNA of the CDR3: TGCGCCAGCAGCTTGGCCCTTGGCGGTGAAGCTTTCTTT.

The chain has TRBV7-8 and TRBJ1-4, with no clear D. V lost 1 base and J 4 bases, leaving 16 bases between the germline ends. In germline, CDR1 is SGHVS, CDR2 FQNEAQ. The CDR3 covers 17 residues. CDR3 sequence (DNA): TGTGCCAGCAGCTTAGGGGCCCTGTGGCAGTTTAATGAAAAACTGTTTTTT. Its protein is CASSLGALWQFNEKLFF. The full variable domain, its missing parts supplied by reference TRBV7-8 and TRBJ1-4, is GAGVSQSPRYKVAKRGQDVALRCDPISGHVSLFWYQQALGQGPEFLTYFQNEAQLDKSGLPSDRFFAERPEGSVSTLKIQRTQQEDSAVYLCASSLGALWQFNEKLFFGSGTQLSVL.

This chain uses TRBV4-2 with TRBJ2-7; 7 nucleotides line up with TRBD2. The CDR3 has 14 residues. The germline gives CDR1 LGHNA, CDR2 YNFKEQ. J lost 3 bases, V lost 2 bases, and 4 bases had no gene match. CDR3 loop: CASSQFSSGYEQYF. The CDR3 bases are TGTGCCAGCAGCCAATTCTCTAGCGGCTACGAGCAGTACTTC.